Presented here are 3 T cell receptor beta chains from one specimen sequenced in a study of CD8+CD57+ T cells in acquired aplastic anemia. TCR beta VDJ and CDR3 profiles were obtained from a genomic DNA template. A single record per CDR3 protein comes from TCRdb applying MiXCR to the reads. The sample shows fewer than 100,000 distinct CDR3 sequences, 40% to 50% of them seen only once. Sequencing was done on a sample of sorted CD4+, CD8+, or CD8+CD57+ T cells (not recorded which) from PBMCs. The receptors were gathered from a human donor in good health, serving as a control.

This clonotype has a count of ten or more. The gene calls are TRBV25-1 and TRBJ2-7; 9 bases fit TRBD1. Germline V gives CDR1 MGHDK, CDR2 SYGVNS. Trimming removed 1 base from V and 3 bases from J; junction bases left unmatched: 4. The CDR3 has 15 residues. The CDR3 DNA sequence: TGTGCCAGCAGTGAATCCGGGACAGGGAACTACGAGCAGTACTTC. Translation: CASSESGTGNYEQYF.

At least ten counts were recorded for this clonotype. The chain employs TRBV7-8 and TRBJ2-7, with 7 bases matching TRBD1. Germline trimming cut 1 base from V and 7 bases from J; bases unmatched to any gene: 7. There are 14 residues in the CDR3. Per germline, CDR1 SGHVS and CDR2 FQNEAQ. The chain's CDR3 is CASSLGQGVGEQYF. The CDR3 nucleotides are TGTGCCAGCAGCTTAGGCCAGGGGGTGGGTGAGCAGTACTTC.

The genes are TRBV19 and TRBJ2-3, with 9 positions matching TRBD1. The CDR3 has 15 amino acids. Germline V gives CDR1 LNHDA, CDR2 SQIVND (reference sequence). The ends lost 3 bases at V and 2 bases at J; junction bases unmatched: 3. The CDR3 sequence: CASSIGTGITDTQYF. Here the CDR3 DNA reads TGTGCCAGTAGTATCGGGACAGGGATCACAGATACGCAGTATTTT.